The clone carrying this TCR beta chain was detected only a few times. The sample is drawn from a study of blood T cell repertoires in COVID-19. Overall study: Sites in the United States, Italy and Spain provided acute and convalescent COVID-19 samples. The cDNA or gDNA used as material had been derived from T cells, B-cell-depleted T cells, or PBMCs.

After removal of 0 bases from V and 4 bases from J, the junction contained 4 bases not matched to a gene. The germline V gene encodes CDR1 SGDLS and CDR2 YYNGEE. This CDR3 comprises 14 residues. Assay used: immunoSEQ multiplex PCR; TCRdb lists only in-frame clones, some missing. The sample lists under 13,000 clones, 75% to 90% seen once, with 7% to 8% in the top ten. The clonotype comes from a man between 65 and 85 years old with active COVID-19. V and J are TRBV9 and TRBJ2-7; 7 bases fit TRBD1. Material: peripheral blood. The CDR3 reads CASSVGQGIYEQYF. CDR3 nucleotides: TGTGCCAGCAGCGTAGGACAGGGTATTTACGAGCAGTACTTC. Based on the CDR3 plus reference TRBV9 and TRBJ2-7, the full variable domain is DSGVTQTPKHLITATGQRVTLRCSPRSGDLSVYWYQQSLDQGLQFLIQYYNGEERAKGNILERFSAQQFPDLHSELNLSSLELGDSALYFCASSVGQGIYEQYFGPGTRLTVT.